This T cell receptor beta chain was recovered during a study of monozygotic twins with inflammatory bowel disease. Study-wide points: Part of the variability in patient repertoires may have come from differing immunosuppressive treatments. Twins with IBD were found to have lower TCRbeta diversity (inverse Simpson) than healthy co-twins.

Concerning this clonotype itself: Its antigen remains unidentified.

Donors each contributed one blood sample measuring less than 3 ml. The authors used about 3.5 ug of total RNA per TCR library. TCRdb reprocessed the 5' RACE reads, keeping one entry per CDR3 protein, no DNA. This specimen shows roughly 160,000 distinct CDR3 sequences; the ten leading clones hold roughly 7.4%. Germline lookup yields CDR1 SQVTM and CDR2 ANQGSEA. The length of the CDR3 is 13 residues. Sequencing input: blood. V and J are TRBV29-1 and TRBJ1-2. The receptor was isolated from a human donor with ulcerative colitis or Crohn's disease, or a healthy co-twin of an affected twin (not recorded which). Here the CDR3 reads CSVEVRGGYGYTF.